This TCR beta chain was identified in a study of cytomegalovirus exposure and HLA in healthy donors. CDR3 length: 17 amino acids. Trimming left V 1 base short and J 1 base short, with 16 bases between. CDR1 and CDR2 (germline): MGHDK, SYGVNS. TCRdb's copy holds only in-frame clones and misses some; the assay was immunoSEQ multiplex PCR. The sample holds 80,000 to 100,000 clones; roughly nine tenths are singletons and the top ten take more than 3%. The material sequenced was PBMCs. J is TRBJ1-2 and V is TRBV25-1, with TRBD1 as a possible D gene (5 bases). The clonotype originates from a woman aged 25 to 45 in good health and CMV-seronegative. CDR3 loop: CASSESVGGADNYGYTF. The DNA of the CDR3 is TGTGCCAGCAGTGAATCGGTGGGAGGGGCCGATAACTATGGCTACACCTTC.